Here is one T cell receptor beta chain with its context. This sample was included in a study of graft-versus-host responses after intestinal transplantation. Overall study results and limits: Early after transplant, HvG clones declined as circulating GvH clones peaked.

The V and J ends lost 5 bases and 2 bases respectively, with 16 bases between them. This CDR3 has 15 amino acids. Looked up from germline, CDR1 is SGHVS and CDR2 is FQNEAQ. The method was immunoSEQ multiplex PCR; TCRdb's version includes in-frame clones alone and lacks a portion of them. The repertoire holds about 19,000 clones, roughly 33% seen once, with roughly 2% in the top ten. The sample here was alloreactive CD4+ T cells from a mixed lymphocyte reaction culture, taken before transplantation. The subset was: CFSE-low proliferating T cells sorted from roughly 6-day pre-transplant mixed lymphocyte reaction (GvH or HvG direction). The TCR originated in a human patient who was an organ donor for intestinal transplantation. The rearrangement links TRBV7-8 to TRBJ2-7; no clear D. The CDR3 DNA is TGTGCCAGCAGCCTATCGGGTGGCAGGACCTACGAGCAGTACTTC. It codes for CASSLSGGRTYEQYF.